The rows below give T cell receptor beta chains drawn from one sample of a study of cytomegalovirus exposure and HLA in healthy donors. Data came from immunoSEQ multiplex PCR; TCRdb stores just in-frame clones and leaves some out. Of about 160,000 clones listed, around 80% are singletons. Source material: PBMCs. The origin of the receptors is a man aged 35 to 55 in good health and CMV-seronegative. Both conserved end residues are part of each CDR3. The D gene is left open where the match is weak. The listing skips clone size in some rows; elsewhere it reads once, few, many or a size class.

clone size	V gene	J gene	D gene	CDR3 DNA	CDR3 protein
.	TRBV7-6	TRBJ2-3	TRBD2	TGTGCCAGCAGCGAGGGACTAGCTCCCACAGATACGCAGTATTTT	CASSEGLAPTDTQYF
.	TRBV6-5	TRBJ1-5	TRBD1	TGTGCCAGCAGTTACACCAGGGACAGGGTCAATCAGCCCCAGCATTTT	CASSYTRDRVNQPQHF
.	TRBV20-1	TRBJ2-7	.	TGCAGTGCTAGGATTACGGTGGAGCAGTACTTC	CSARITVEQYF
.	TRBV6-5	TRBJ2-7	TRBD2	TGTGCCAGCAGAAGTCCTAGCGGGGGGGCTTACGAGCAGTACTTC	CASRSPSGGAYEQYF
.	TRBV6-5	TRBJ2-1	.	TGTGCCAGCAGTTACGACACCATGGGGGACAATGAGCGGTTCTTC	CASSYDTMGDNERFF
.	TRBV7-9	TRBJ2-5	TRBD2	TGTTCCAGCAGCTTACGGGGGGTTGGGGAGACCCAGTACTTC	CSSSLRGVGETQYF
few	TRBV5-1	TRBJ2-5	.	TGCGCCAGCAGCTTGTTACAGGTTCAAGAGACCCAGTACTTC	CASSLLQVQETQYF
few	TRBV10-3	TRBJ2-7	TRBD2	TGTGCCATCGGGAGGGGATTAGAGGACGAGCAGTACTTC	CAIGRGLEDEQYF
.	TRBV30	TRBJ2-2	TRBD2	TGTGCCTGGAGTGACCGACTAGCGGGGGGGCCCGGGGAGCTGTTTTTT	CAWSDRLAGGPGELFF
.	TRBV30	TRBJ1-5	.	TGTGCCTGGAGTGAGGACAGCAGCAATCAGCCCCAGCATTTT	CAWSEDSSNQPQHF
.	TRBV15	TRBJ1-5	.	TGTGCCACCAGCAGAGGGGAAAGGGGCGGCAATCAGCCCCAGCATTTT	CATSRGERGGNQPQHF
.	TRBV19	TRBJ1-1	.	TGTGCCAGTAGTATAATCGGGGTTATGAACACTGAAGCTTTCTTT	CASSIIGVMNTEAFF
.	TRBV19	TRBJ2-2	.	TGTGCCAGTAGTATAACGAGGCGAACCGGGGAGCTGTTTTTT	CASSITRRTGELFF
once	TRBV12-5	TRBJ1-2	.	TGTGCTAGTGGTTTCGGAGGCCAGGATTATGGCTACACCTTC	CASGFGGQDYGYTF
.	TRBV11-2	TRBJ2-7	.	TGTGCCAGCAGCTTAGCCCAGGGGGGCTACGAGCAGTACTTC	CASSLAQGGYEQYF
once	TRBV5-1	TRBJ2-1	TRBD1	TGCGCCAGCAGCATAGACAGGGTAGAGTTCTTC	CASSIDRVEFF
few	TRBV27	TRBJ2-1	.	TGTGCCAGCAGTTTTACGGGTCGGGGTCAGTTCTTC	CASSFTGRGQFF
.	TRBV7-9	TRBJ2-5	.	TGTGCCAGCAGCTTACGGGGAGTCGGGACCCAGTACTTC	CASSLRGVGTQYF
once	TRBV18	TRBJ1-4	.	TGTGCCAGCTCACCACAGAGTCTTAATGAAAAACTGTTTTTT	CASSPQSLNEKLFF
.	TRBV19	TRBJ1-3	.	TGTGCCAGTAGTTACGGACAGACAGGAAACACCATATATTTT	CASSYGQTGNTIYF
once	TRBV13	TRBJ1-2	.	TGTGCCAGCGGGGCCGGCGAGGTTGGCTATGGCTACACCTTC	CASGAGEVGYGYTF
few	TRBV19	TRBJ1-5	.	TGTGCCAGTAGTATTTGGGGAGATAGCAATCAGCCCCAGCATTTT	CASSIWGDSNQPQHF
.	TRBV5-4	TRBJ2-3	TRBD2	TGTGCCAGCAGCTCGAATGGACTAGCGGGGTTAGATACGCAGTATTTT	CASSSNGLAGLDTQYF
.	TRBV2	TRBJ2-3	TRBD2	TGTGCCAGCAACGGGGCGGGGGTGACTAACACAGATACGCAGTATTTT	CASNGAGVTNTDTQYF
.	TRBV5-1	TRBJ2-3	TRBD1	TGCGCCAGCAGCTTAGAGGGGGCGATCCCAGATACGCAGTATTTT	CASSLEGAIPDTQYF
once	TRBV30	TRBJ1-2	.	TGTGCCTGGAGTTCCCTAACGTATGGCTACACCTTC	CAWSSLTYGYTF
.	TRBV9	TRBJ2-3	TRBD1	TGTGCCAGCAGCGCAATGGGACAGGCTATCACAGATACGCAGTATTTT	CASSAMGQAITDTQYF
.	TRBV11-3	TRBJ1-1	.	TGTGCCAGCAGCTTAGGAGGGAACACTGAAGCTTTCTTT	CASSLGGNTEAFF
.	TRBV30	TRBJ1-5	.	TGTGCCTGGAGTGTACACAGTGGGAATCAGCCCCAGCATTTT	CAWSVHSGNQPQHF
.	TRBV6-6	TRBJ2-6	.	TGTGCCAGCGCCCAGGGATCTGGGGCCAACGTCCTGACTTTC	CASAQGSGANVLTF
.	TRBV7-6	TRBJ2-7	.	TGTGCCAGCAGCTCGTCCTCACAGGGTCCCTACGAGCAGTACTTC	CASSSSSQGPYEQYF
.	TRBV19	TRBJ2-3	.	TGTGCCAGTAGTATTCTCCCCGGGACTTCTCCCACAGATACGCAGTATTTT	CASSILPGTSPTDTQYF
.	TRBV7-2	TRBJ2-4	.	TGTGCCAGCAGCTTAGTAATTTCCGGGAAAAACATTCAGTACTTC	CASSLVISGKNIQYF
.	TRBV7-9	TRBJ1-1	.	TGTGCCAGCAGCTTTATGGGTGCGGACACTGAAGCTTTCTTT	CASSFMGADTEAFF
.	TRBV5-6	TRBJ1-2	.	TGTGCCAGCACCAATGGGGACAAGGCTTATACCTTC	CASTNGDKAYTF
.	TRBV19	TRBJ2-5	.	TGTGCCAGTAGTTCGGGGTTCCGGGGTGGGGAAGAGACCCAGTACTTC	CASSSGFRGGEETQYF
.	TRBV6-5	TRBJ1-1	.	TGTGCCAGCAAGGAGGGCGGTGAAGCTTTCTTT	CASKEGGEAFF
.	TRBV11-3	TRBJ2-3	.	TGTGCCAGCAGCTCTCAGGGCAACACAGATACGCAGTATTTT	CASSSQGNTDTQYF
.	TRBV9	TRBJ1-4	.	TGTGCCAGCAGCGTAGGGGACACCGAGGGTGAAAAACTGTTTTTT	CASSVGDTEGEKLFF
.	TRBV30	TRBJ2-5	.	TGTGCCTGGAGTGTACAGGGAAAGAGAGAGACCCAGTACTTC	CAWSVQGKRETQYF
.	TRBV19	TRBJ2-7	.	TGTGCCAGTAGTTTCGACACTTCGGGGTTCTACGAGCAGTACTTC	CASSFDTSGFYEQYF
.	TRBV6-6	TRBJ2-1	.	TGTGCCAGCAGGCCGGGATCTTACACAAATGAGCAGTTCTTC	CASRPGSYTNEQFF
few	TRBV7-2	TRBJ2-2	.	TGTGCCAGCAGCTTATGGCAGATCACCGGGGAGCTGTTTTTT	CASSLWQITGELFF
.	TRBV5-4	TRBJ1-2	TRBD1	TGTGCCAGCAGTGCTGACAGGGGCGAAGGCTACACCTTC	CASSADRGEGYTF
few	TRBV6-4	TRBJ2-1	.	TGTGCCAGCAGTGACTCGGGTGGGAGTGGAGATGAGCAGTTCTTC	CASSDSGGSGDEQFF
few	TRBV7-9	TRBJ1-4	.	TGTGCCAGCAGCTACCTCCAACCCCACGGTGAAAAACTGTTTTTT	CASSYLQPHGEKLFF
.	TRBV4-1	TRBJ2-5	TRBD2	TGCGCCAGCAGCCAAGGGGGCACTAGCGGGGGTGGGGAGACCCAGTACTTC	CASSQGGTSGGGETQYF
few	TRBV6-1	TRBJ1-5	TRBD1	TGTGCCAGCAGTGAAGCCCCGGGACAGGGAAATCAGCCCCAGCATTTT	CASSEAPGQGNQPQHF
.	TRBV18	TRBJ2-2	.	TGTGCCAGCTCACCATTAGTCAACACCGGGGAGCTGTTTTTT	CASSPLVNTGELFF
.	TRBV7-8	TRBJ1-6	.	TGTGCCAGCAGCTCCCCGGCAGGGACAACTTCACCCCTCCACTTT	CASSSPAGTTSPLHF